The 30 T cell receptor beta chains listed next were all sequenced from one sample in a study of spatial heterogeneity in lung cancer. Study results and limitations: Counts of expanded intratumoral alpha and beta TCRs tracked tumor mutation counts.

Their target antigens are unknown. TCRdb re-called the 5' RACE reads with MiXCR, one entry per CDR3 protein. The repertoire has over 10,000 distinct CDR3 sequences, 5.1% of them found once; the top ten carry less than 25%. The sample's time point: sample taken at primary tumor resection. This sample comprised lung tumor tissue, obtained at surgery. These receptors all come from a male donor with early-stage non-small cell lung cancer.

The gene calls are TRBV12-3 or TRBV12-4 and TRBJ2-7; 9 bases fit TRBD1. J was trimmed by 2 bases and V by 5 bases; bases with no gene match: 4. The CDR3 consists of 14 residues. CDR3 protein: CASSQRTGAYEQYF. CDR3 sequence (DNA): TGTGCCAGCAGTCAACGGACAGGGGCCTACGAGCAGTACTTC.

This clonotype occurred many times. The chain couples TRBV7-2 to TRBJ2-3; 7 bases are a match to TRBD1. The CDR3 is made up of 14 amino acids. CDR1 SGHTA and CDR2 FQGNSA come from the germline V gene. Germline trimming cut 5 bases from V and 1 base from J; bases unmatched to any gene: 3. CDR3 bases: TGTGCCAGCAGCCTTGACAGGGGCACAGATACGCAGTATTTT. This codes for CASSLDRGTDTQYF. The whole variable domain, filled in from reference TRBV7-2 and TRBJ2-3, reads GAGVSQSPSNKVTEKGKDVELRCDPISGHTALYWYRQSLGQGLEFLIYFQGNSAPDKSGLPSDRFSAERTGGSVSTLTIQRTQQEDSAVYLCASSLDRGTDTQYFGPGTRLTVL.

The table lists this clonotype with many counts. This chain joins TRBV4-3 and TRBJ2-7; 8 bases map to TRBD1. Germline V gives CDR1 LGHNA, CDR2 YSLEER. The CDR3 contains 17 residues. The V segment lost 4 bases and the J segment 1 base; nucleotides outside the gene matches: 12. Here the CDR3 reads CASSPGVLGQGSYEQYF. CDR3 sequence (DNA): TGCGCCAGCAGCCCAGGGGTACTCGGACAGGGTTCCTACGAGCAGTACTTC.

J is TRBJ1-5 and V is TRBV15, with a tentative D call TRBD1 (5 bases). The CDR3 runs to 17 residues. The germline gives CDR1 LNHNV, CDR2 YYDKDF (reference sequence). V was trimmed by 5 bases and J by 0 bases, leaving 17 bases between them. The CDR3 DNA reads TGTGCCACCAGCGGAGGACGGGGCAGGGATAGCAATCAGCCCCAGCATTTT. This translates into CATSGGRGRDSNQPQHF.

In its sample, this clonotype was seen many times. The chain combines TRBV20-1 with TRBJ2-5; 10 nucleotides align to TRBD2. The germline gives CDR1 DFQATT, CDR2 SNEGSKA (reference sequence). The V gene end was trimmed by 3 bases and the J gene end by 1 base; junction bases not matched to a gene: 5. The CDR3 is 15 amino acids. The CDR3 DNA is TGCAGTGCTAGTCAACTAGCGGGGATCCAAGAGACCCAGTACTTC. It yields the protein CSASQLAGIQETQYF.

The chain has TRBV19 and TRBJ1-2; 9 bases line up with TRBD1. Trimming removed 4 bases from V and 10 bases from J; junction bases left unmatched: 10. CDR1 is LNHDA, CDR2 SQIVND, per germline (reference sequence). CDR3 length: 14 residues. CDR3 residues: CASSTTGTGTDYTF. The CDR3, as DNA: TGTGCCAGTAGTACCACCGGGACAGGGACCGACTACACCTTC. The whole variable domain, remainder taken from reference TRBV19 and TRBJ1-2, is DGGITQSPKYLFRKEGQNVTLSCEQNLNHDAMYWYRQDPGQGLRLIYYSQIVNDFQKGDIAEGYSVSREKKESFPLTVTSAQKNPTAFYLCASSTTGTGTDYTFGSGTRLTVV.

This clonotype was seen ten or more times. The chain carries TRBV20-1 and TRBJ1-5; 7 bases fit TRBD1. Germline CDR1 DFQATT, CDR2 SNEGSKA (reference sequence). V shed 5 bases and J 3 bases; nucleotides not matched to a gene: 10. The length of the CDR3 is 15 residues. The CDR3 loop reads CSAVRDSMDNQPQHF. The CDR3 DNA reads TGCAGTGCTGTCCGGGACAGTATGGACAATCAGCCCCAGCATTTT.

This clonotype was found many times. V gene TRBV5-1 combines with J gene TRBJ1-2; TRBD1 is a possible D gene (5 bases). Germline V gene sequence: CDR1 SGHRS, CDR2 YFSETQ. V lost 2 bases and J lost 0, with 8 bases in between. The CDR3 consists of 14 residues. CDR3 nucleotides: TGCGCCAGCAGCTTCCGACAGCCTAACTATGGCTACACCTTC. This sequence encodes CASSFRQPNYGYTF.

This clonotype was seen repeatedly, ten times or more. Written as DNA, the CDR3 is TGTGCCAGCAGCCGGACTAGCGGGGGGCTCTACCCGGGGACCCAGTACTTC. Its translation is CASSRTSGGLYPGTQYF. The gene calls are TRBV12-3 or TRBV12-4 and TRBJ2-5, with 14 bases that match TRBD2. The J segment lost 7 bases and the V segment lost 6 bases, leaving 13 bases of the junction unmatched. This CDR3 spans 17 amino acids.

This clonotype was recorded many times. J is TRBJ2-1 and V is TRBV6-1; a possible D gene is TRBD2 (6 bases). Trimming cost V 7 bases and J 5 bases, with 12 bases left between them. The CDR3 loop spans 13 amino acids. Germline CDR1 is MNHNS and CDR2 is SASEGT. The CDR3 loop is CASTGTFHNEQFF. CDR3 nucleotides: TGTGCCAGCACAGGGACTTTCCACAATGAGCAGTTCTTC.

Here the CDR3 DNA reads TGTGCCAGCAGCTTAATAGCTCTCTCTCAAGAGACCCAGTACTTC. This sequence encodes CASSLIALSQETQYF. The V gene is TRBV7-2, the J gene TRBJ2-5; D is ambiguous. The germline CDR1 and CDR2 sequences are SGHTA and FQGNSA. This CDR3 has 15 residues. V lost 2 bases, J lost 2 bases, and 12 bases lay in between.

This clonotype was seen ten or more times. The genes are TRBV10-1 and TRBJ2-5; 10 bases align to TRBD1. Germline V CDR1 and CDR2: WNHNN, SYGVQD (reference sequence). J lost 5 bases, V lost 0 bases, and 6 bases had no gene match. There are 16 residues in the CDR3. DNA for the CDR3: TGCGCCAGCAGTGAGTCGGCGACAGGGGGCGGGGAGACCCAGTACTTC. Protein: CASSESATGGGETQYF.

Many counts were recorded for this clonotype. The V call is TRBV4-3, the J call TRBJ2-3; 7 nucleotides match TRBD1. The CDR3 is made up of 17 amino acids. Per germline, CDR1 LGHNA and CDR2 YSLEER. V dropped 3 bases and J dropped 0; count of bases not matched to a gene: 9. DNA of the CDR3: TGCGCCAGCAGCCAGGAGCCGGGACAGACTAGCACAGATACGCAGTATTTT. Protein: CASSQEPGQTSTDTQYF.

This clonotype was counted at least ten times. The CDR3, as DNA: TGCGCCAGCAGCTTGCGCGGGGAGACGGATACGCAGTATTTT. Amino acid sequence: CASSLRGETDTQYF. The V gene is TRBV5-1, the J gene TRBJ2-3, with D possibly TRBD2 on 6 matching bases. CDR1 and CDR2 from the germline V gene are SGHRS and YFSETQ. Trimming cost V 1 base and J 6 bases, with 12 bases left between them. The CDR3 length is 14 residues.

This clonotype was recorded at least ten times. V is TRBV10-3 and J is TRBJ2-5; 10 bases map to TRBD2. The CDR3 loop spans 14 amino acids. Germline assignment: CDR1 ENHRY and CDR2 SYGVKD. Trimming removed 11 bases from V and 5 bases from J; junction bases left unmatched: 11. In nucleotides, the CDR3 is TGTGCCGCGGGTAGCGGGGGGCCGGCGGAGACCCAGTACTTC. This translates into CAAGSGGPAETQYF.

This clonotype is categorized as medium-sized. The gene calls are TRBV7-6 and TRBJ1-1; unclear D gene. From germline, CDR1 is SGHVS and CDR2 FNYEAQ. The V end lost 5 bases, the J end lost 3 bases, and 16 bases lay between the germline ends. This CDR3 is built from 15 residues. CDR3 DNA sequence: TGTGCCAGCAGCCAACCGATGGGCGGCTACACTGAAGCTTTCTTT. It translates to CASSQPMGGYTEAFF.

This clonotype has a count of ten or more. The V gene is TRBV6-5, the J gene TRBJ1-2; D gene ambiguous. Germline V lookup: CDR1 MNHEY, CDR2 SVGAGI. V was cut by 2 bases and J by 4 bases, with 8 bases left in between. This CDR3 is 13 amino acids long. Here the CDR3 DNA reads TGTGCCAGCAGTTACCTCAGTTCCTATGGCTACACCTTC. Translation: CASSYLSSYGYTF.

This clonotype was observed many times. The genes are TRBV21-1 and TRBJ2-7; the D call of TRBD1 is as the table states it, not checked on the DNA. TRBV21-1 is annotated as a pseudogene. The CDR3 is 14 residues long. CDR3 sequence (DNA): TGTGCCAGCAGCAATTCGGCACAGGGCTACGAGCAGTACTTC. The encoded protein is CASSNSAQGYEQYF.

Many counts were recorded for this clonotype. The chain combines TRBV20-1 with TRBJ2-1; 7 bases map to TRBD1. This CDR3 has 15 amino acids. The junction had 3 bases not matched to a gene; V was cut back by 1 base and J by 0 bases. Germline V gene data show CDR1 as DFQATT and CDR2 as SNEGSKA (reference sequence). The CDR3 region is CSARGTGSSYNEQFF. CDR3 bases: TGCAGTGCTAGAGGGACAGGCAGCTCCTACAATGAGCAGTTCTTC.

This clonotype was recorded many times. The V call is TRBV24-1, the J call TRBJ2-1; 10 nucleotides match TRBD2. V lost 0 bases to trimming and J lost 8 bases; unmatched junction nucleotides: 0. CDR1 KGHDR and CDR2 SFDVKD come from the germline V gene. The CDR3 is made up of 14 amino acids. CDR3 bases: TGTGCCACCAGTGATTTGGGGACTAGCGATGAGCAGTTCTTC. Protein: CATSDLGTSDEQFF.

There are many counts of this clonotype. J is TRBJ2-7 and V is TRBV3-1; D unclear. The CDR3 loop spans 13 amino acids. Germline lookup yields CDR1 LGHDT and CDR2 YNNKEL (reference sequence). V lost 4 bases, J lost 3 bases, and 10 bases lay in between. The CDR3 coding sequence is TGTGCCAGCAGCCTTTCGAGTCGCTACGAGCAGTACTTC. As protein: CASSLSSRYEQYF.

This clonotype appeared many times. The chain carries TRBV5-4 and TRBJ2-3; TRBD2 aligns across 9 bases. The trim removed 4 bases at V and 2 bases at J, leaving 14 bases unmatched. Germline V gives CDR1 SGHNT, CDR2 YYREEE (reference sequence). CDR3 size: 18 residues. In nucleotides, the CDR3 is TGTGCCAGCAGCATCAAACAGACTAGCGGAATAACCACAGATACGCAGTATTTT. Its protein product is CASSIKQTSGITTDTQYF.

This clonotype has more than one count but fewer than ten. CDR3 sequence reads: CASSPPGTGSLYEQYF. The DNA of the CDR3 is TGTGCCAGCTCACCACCCGGGACAGGATCCCTCTACGAGCAGTACTTC. The J gene is TRBJ2-7, the V gene TRBV18; 8 bases are shared with TRBD1. V shed 0 bases, J shed 3 bases, and the junction held 7 bases outside the gene matches. The V gene's germline CDR1 is KGHSH and CDR2 LQKENI. The CDR3 consists of 16 residues.

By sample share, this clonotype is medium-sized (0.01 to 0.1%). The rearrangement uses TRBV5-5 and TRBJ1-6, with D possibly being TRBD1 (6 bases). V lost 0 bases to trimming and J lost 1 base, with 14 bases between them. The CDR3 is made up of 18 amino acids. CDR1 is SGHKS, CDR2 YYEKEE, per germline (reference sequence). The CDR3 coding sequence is TGTGCCAGCAGCTTGGCCCGTACAGGGAGGTCCTATAATTCACCCCTCCACTTT. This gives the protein CASSLARTGRSYNSPLHF.

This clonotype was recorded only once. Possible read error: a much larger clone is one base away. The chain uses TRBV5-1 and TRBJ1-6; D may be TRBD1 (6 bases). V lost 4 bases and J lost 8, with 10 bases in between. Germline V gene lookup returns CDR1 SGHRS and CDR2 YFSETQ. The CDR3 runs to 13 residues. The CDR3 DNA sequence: TGCGCCAGCAGCCTCCGGACAGATTCACCCCTCCACTTT. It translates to CASSLRTDSPLHF. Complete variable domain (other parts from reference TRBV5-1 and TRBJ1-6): KAGVTQTPRYLIKTRGQQVTLSCSPISGHRSVSWYQQTPGQGLQFLFEYFSETQRNKGNFPGRFSGRQFSNSRSEMNVSTLELGDSALYLCASSLRTDSPLHFGNGTRLTVT.

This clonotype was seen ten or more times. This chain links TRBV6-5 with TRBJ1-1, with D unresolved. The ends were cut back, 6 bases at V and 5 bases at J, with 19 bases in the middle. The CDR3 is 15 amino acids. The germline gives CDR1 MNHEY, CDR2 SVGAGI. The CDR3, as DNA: TGTGCCAGCAGGAAACCGGGATCCGCGAATACTGAAGCTTTCTTT. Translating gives CASRKPGSANTEAFF.

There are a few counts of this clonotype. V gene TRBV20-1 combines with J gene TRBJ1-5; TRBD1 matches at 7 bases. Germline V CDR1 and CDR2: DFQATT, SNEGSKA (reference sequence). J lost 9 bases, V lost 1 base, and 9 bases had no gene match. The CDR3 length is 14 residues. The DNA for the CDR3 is TGCAGTGCTAGAGCCCCGACAGGGCAGAGGCCCCAGCATTTT. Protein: CSARAPTGQRPQHF.

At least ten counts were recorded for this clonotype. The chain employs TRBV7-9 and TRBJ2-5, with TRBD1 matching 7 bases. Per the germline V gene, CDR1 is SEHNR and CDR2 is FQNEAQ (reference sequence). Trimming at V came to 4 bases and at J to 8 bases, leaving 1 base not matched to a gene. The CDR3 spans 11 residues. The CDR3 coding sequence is TGTGCCAGCAGCTCAGGGGGAACCCAGTACTTC. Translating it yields CASSSGGTQYF.

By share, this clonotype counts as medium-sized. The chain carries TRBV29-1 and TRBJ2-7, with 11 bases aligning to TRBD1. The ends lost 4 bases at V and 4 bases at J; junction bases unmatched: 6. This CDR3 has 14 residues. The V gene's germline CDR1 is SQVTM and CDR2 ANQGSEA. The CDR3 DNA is TGCAGCGTTGTCGGGACAGGGGGGACTTACGAGCAGTACTTC. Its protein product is CSVVGTGGTYEQYF.

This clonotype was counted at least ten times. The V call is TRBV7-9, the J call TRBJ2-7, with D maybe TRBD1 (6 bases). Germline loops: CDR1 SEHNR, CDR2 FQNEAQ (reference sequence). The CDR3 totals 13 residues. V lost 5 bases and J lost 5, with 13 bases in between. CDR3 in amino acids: CASSLGALNEQYF. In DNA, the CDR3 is TGTGCCAGCAGCCTGGGGGCGCTGAACGAGCAGTACTTC. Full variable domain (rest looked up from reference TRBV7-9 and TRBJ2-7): DTGVSQNPRHKITKRGQNVTFRCDPISEHNRLYWYRQTLGQGPEFLTYFQNEAQLEKSRLLSDRFSAERPKGSFSTLEIQRTEQGDSAMYLCASSLGALNEQYFGPGTRLTVT.